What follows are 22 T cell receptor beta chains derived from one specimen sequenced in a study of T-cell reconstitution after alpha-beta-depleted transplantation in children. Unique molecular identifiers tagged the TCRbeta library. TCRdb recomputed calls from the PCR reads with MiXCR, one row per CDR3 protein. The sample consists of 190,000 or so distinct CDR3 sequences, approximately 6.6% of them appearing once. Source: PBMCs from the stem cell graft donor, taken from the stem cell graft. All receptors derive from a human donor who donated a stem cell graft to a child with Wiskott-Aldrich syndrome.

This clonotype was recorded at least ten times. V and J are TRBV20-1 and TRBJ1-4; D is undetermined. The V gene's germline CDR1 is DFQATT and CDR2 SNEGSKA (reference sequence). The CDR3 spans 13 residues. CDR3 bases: TGCACGTCGACCAAGCCCTCTAATGAAAAACTGTTTTTT. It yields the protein CTSTKPSNEKLFF.

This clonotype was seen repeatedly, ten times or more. The CDR3 region is CASSYSIWDRVFF. Written as DNA, the CDR3 is TGTGCCAGCAGTTACTCTATCTGGGACAGGGTGTTCTTC. The chain links TRBV6-5 to TRBJ2-1, with 9 nucleotides matching TRBD1. V lost 0 bases and J lost 15; bases outside the gene matches: 6. The germline gives CDR1 MNHEY, CDR2 SVGAGI. The CDR3 covers 13 residues.

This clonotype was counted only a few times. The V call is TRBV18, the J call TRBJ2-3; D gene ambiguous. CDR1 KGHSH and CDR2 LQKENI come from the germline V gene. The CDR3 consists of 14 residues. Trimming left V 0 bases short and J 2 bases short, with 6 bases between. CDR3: CASSPPAATDTQYF. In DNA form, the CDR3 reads TGTGCCAGCTCACCACCGGCCGCCACAGATACGCAGTATTTT.

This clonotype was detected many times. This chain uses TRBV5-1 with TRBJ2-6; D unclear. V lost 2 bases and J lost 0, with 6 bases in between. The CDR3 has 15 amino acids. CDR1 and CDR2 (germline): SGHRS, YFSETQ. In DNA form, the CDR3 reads TGCGCCAGCAGCTTTCGGTCCTCTGGGGCCAACGTCCTGACTTTC. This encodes CASSFRSSGANVLTF. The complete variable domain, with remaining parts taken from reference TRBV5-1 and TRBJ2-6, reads KAGVTQTPRYLIKTRGQQVTLSCSPISGHRSVSWYQQTPGQGLQFLFEYFSETQRNKGNFPGRFSGRQFSNSRSEMNVSTLELGDSALYLCASSFRSSGANVLTFGAGSRLTVL.

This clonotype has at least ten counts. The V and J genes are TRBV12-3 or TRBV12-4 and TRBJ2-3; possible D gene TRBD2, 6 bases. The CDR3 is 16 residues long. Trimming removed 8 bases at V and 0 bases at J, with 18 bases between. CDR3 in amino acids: CASGLQLKGSTDTQYF. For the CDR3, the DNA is TGTGCCAGCGGACTACAATTAAAAGGAAGCACAGATACGCAGTATTTT.

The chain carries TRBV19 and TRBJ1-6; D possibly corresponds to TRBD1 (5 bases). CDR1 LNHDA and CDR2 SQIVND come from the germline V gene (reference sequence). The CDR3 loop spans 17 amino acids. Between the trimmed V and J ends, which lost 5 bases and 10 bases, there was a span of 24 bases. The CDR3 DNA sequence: TGTGCCAGTAGTCCACGACCTTCAGGGAGAGGAGGGTCACCCCTCCACTTT. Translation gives CASSPRPSGRGGSPLHF.

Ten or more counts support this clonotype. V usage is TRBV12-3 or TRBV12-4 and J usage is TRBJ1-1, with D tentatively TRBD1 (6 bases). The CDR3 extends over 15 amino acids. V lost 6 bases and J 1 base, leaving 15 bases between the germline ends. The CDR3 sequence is CASRSDRSKNTEAFF. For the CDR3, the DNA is TGTGCCAGCAGATCCGACAGGAGTAAGAACACTGAAGCTTTCTTT.

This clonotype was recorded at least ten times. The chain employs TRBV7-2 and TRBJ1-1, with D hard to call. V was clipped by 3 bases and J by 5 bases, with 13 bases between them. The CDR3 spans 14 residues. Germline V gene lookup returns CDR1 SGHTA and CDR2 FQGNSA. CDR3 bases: TGTGCCAGCAGCTTTGCCAGCGCGAAAACTGAAGCTTTCTTT. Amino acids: CASSFASAKTEAFF.

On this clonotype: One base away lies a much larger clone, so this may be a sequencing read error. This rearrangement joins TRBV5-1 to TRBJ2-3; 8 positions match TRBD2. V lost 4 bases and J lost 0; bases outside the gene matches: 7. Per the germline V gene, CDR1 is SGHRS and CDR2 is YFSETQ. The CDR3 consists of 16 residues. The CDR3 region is CASSAGLEASTDTQYF. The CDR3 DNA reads TGCGCCAGCAGCGCGGGACTAGAGGCAAGCACAGATACGCAGTATTTT. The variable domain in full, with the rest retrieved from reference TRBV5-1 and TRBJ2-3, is KAGVTQTPRYLIKTRGQQVTLSCSPISGHRSVSWYQQTPGQGLQFLFEYFSETQRNKGNFPGRFSGRQFSNSRSEMNVSTLELGDSALYLCASSAGLEASTDTQYFGPGTRLTVL.

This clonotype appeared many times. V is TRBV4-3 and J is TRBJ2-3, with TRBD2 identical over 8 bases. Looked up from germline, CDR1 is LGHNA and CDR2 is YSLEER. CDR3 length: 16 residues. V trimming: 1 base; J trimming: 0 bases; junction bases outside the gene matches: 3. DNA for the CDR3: TGCGCCAGCAGCCAAGCGGCTAGCGGGAGCACAGATACGCAGTATTTT. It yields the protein CASSQAASGSTDTQYF.

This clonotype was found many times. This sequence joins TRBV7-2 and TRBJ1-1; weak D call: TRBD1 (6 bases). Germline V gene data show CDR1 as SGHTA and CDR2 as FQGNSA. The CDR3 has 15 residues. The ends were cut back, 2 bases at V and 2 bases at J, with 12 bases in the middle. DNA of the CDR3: TGTGCCAGCAGCTTAAAGGGGACACCTAACACTGAAGCTTTCTTT. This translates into CASSLKGTPNTEAFF.

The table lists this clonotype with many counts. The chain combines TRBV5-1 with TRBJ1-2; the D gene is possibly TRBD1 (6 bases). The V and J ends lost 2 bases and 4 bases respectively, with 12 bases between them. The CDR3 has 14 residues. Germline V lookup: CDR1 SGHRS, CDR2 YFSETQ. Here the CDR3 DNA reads TGCGCCAGCAGCTTAAACAGGGACATCTATGGCTACACCTTC. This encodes CASSLNRDIYGYTF.

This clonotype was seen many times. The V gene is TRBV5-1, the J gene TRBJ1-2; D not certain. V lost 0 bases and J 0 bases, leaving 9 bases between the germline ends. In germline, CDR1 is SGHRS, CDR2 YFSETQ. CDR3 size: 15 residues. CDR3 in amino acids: CASSLDGVSNYGYTF. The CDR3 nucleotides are TGCGCCAGCAGCTTGGACGGGGTCTCTAACTATGGCTACACCTTC.

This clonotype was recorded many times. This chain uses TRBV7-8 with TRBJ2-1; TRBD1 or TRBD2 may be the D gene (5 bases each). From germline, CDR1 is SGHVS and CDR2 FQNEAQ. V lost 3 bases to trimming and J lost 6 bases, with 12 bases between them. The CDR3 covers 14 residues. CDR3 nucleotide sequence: TGTGCCAGCAGCTTCACCCATGGGGGCAATGAGCAGTTCTTC. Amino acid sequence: CASSFTHGGNEQFF.

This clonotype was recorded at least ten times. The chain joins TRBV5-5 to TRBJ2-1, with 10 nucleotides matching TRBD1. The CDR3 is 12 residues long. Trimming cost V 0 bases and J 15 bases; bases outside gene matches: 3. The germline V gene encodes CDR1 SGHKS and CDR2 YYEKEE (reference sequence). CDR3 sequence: CASSLGTGGLFF. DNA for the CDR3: TGTGCCAGCAGCTTGGGGACAGGGGGTCTGTTCTTC.

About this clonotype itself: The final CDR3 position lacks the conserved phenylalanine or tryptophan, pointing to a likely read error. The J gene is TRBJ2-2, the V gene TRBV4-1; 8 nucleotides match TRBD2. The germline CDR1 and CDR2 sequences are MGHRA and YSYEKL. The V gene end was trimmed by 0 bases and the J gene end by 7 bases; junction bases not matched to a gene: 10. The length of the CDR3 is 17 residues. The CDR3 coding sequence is TGCGCCAGCAGCCAAGACGTTCCGGGGGGGACGGGCGGGGAGCTGTTTTTG. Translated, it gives CASSQDVPGGTGGELFL.

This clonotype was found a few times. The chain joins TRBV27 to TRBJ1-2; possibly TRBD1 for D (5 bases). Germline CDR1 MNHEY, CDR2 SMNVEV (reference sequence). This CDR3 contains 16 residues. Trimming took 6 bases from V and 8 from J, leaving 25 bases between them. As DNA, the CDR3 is TGTGCCAGCAGAAGACTCCGGGGTCTTGGGGCGGGGGGCTACACCTTC. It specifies CASRRLRGLGAGGYTF.

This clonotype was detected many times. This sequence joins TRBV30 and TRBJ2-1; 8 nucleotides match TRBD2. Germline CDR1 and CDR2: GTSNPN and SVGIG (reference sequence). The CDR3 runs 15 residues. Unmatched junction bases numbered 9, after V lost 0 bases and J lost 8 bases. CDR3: CAWSVGSGIPHEQFF. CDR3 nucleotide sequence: TGTGCCTGGAGTGTAGGTAGCGGGATTCCCCATGAGCAGTTCTTC.

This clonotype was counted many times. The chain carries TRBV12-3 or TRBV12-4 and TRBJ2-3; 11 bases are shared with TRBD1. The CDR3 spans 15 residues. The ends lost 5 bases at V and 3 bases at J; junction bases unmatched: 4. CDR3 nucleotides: TGTGCCAGCAGTCTCGGACAGGGGGCGACAGATACGCAGTATTTT. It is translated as CASSLGQGATDTQYF.

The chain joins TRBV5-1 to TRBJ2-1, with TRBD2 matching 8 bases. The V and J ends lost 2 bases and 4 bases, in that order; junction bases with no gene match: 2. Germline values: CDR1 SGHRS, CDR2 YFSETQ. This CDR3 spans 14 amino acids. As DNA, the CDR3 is TGCGCCAGCAGCTTAGCGGGGGTATACAATGAGCAGTTCTTC. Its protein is CASSLAGVYNEQFF.

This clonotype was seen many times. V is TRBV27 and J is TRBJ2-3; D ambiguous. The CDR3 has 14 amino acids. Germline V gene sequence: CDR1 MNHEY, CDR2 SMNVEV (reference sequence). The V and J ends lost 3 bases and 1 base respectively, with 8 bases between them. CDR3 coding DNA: TGTGCCAGCAGTTTCTTACGTGGCACAGATACGCAGTATTTT. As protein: CASSFLRGTDTQYF.

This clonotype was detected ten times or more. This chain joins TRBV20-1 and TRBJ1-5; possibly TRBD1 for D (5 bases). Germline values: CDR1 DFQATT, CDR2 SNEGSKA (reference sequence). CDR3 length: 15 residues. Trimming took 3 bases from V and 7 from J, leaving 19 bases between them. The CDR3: CSASVGAGILQPQHF. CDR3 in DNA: TGCAGTGCTAGTGTCGGGGCTGGAATTCTACAGCCCCAGCATTTT.